Listed here are 22 T cell receptor beta chains from one sample, sequenced in a study of T cell repertoires in cytomegalovirus infection. TCRdb ran MiXCR on the reads and lists one entry per CDR3 protein. Of some 700,000 distinct CDR3 sequences listed, approximately 34% were seen once; the top ten hold 2.5% to 3.5%. The sample was PBMCs. The receptors derive from a human donor in good health (CMV status not recorded). Some clones in this sample may be carry-over from other donors' samples.

The rearrangement uses TRBV5-5 and TRBJ1-1; 10 positions agree with TRBD1. Losses at the gene ends were 4 bases for V and 10 bases for J; bases not matched to a gene: 10. The CDR3 sequence is 14 residues long. The germline V gene has CDR1 SGHKS and CDR2 YYEKEE (reference sequence). CDR3 region: CASSVFRDRGGAFF. For the CDR3, the DNA is TGTGCCAGCAGCGTATTCCGGGACAGGGGCGGAGCTTTCTTT.

Of note for this clonotype: A much larger clone is a single base away; this may be a read error. The chain couples TRBV28 to TRBJ1-6; D is possibly TRBD1 (5 bases). Germline assignment: CDR1 MDHEN and CDR2 SYDVKM. The CDR3 runs to 13 residues. CDR3 coding DNA: TGTGACAGCAGTATGGCAGGGTCTTCACCCCTCCACTTT. It yields the protein CDSSMAGSSPLHF.

This clonotype was detected ten times or more. The chain is built from TRBV6-6 and TRBJ1-5; D unresolved. CDR3 length: 12 amino acids. Germline assignment: CDR1 MNHNY and CDR2 SVGAGI (reference sequence). V was trimmed by 0 bases and J by 7 bases, leaving 4 bases between them. The CDR3 sequence is CASSYSSQPQHF. As DNA, the CDR3 is TGTGCCAGCAGTTACTCGTCCCAGCCCCAGCATTTT.

The chain employs TRBV28 and TRBJ1-1, with TRBD1 matching 8 bases. Unmatched junction bases numbered 8, after V lost 5 bases and J lost 6 bases. The germline CDR1 and CDR2 sequences are MDHEN and SYDVKM. There are 14 residues in the CDR3. CDR3 sequence reads: CASSPQTGASEAFF. CDR3 nucleotides: TGTGCCAGCAGTCCCCAGACAGGGGCTTCTGAAGCTTTCTTT. The full variable domain, with the rest looked up from reference TRBV28 and TRBJ1-1, is DVKVTQSSRYLVKRTGEKVFLECVQDMDHENMFWYRQDPGLGLRLIYFSYDVKMKEKGDIPEGYSVSREKKERFSLILESASTNQTSMYLCASSPQTGASEAFFGQGTRLTVV.

V gene TRBV6-5 combines with J gene TRBJ1-6; TRBD1 agrees at 9 bases. CDR1 and CDR2 (germline): MNHEY, SVGAGI. CDR3 length: 15 residues. Trimming took 6 bases from V and 7 from J; bases not matched to a gene: 7. CDR3 amino acids: CASRLGQGHNSPLHF. The DNA of the CDR3 is TGTGCCAGCAGACTCGGACAGGGGCACAATTCACCCCTCCACTTT.

To note about this clonotype: The junction does not match germline at one end; this may be a read error. This CDR3 is CASSPGTGTYNEHFF. The CDR3 region has the DNA TGTGCCAGCAGCCCGGGGACAGGGACCTACAATGAGCATTTCTTC. The V gene is TRBV7-9, the J gene TRBJ2-1; TRBD1 matches at 9 bases. Germline CDR1 reads SEHNR; CDR2 reads FQNEAQ (reference sequence). The CDR3 is 15 amino acids.

The table lists this clonotype with a few counts. V and J are TRBV28 and TRBJ1-5; weak D call: TRBD1 (6 bases). In germline, CDR1 is MDHEN, CDR2 SYDVKM. V dropped 4 bases and J dropped 7 bases, with 20 bases sitting between them. CDR3 size: 16 residues. As DNA, the CDR3 is TGTGCCAGCAGTTCCCCGGTGGGGGGGGCGGGACAGCCCCAGCATTTT. Translating gives CASSSPVGGAGQPQHF.

About this clonotype itself: In this CDR3 the conserved last residue, phenylalanine or tryptophan, is missing, so a read error is likely. The rearrangement links TRBV5-1 to TRBJ2-7, with 7 bases fitting TRBD2. The germline gives CDR1 SGHRS, CDR2 YFSETQ. The CDR3 is 14 amino acids. V was clipped by 2 bases and J by 2 bases; unmatched bases: 4. The DNA for the CDR3 is TGCGCCAGCAGCTTATGGGGGGGGACCTACGAGCAGTACTTA. Protein product: CASSLWGGTYEQYL.

The CDR3 loop is CASSQSGQGARNTIYF. CDR3 sequence (DNA): TGTGCCAGCAGTCAGTCGGGGCAGGGGGCGCGAAACACCATATATTTT. The gene calls are TRBV12-3 or TRBV12-4 and TRBJ1-3; 8 nucleotides line up with TRBD1. Germline trimming cut 5 bases from V and 5 bases from J; bases unmatched to any gene: 11. The CDR3 runs 16 residues.

The V gene is TRBV28, the J gene TRBJ2-3; 10 bases map to TRBD1. After removal of 6 bases from V and 3 bases from J, the junction contained 6 bases not matched to a gene. This CDR3 region has 15 residues. Germline CDR1 and CDR2: MDHEN and SYDVKM. The CDR3 DNA reads as TGTGCCAGCAGGGCCGGGACAGGGGTTACAGATACGCAGTATTTT. Amino acids: CASRAGTGVTDTQYF.

The rearrangement links TRBV20-1 to TRBJ1-1, with D maybe TRBD1 (5 bases). Between the trimmed V and J ends, which lost 2 bases and 0 bases, there was a span of 13 bases. The CDR3 runs 15 residues. Germline V lookup: CDR1 DFQATT, CDR2 SNEGSKA (reference sequence). The CDR3 loop reads CSARPGALLNTEAFF. The CDR3 coding sequence is TGCAGTGCTAGACCCGGGGCGCTTTTGAACACTGAAGCTTTCTTT.

This clonotype appeared many times. The chain joins TRBV6-1 to TRBJ1-2; D not certain. Germline V lookup: CDR1 MNHNS, CDR2 SASEGT. Trimming cost V 0 bases and J 7 bases, with 15 bases left between them. The CDR3 sequence is 15 residues long. CDR3 sequence: CASSEAGLQNRGYTF. The CDR3 region has the DNA TGTGCCAGCAGTGAAGCTGGTCTACAGAACCGTGGCTACACCTTC.

This chain joins TRBV7-9 and TRBJ2-3, with 7 nucleotides matching TRBD2. The CDR3 has 13 amino acids. After removal of 6 bases from V and 9 bases from J, the junction contained 9 bases not matched to a gene. From germline, CDR1 is SEHNR and CDR2 FQNEAQ (reference sequence). CDR3 sequence (DNA): TGTGCCAGCAGAGTAGGGAGGGGAGCCACGCAGTATTTT. Translation gives CASRVGRGATQYF.

The rearrangement links TRBV19 to TRBJ1-5; TRBD1 matches 7 bases. Germline V gene data show CDR1 as LNHDA and CDR2 as SQIVND (reference sequence). There are 16 residues in the CDR3. J gave up 4 bases and V 6 bases, and 12 bases lay outside the gene matches. The CDR3 loop reads CASSAGTARQNQPQHF. The CDR3 nucleotides are TGTGCCAGTAGCGCCGGGACAGCTAGACAAAATCAGCCCCAGCATTTT.

This clonotype was detected a few times. The chain joins TRBV7-8 to TRBJ2-7; possible D gene TRBD2, 6 bases. This CDR3 has 17 residues. The ends were cut back, 1 base at V and 0 bases at J, with 16 bases in the middle. Germline V gene sequence: CDR1 SGHVS, CDR2 FQNEAQ. The CDR3 loop is CASSLVSGGSFSYEQYF. The CDR3 region has the DNA TGTGCCAGCAGCTTAGTGTCAGGAGGGAGTTTCTCCTACGAGCAGTACTTC.

This clonotype was counted many times. This chain joins TRBV7-9 and TRBJ1-5; 8 nucleotides align to TRBD1. Germline CDR1 SEHNR, CDR2 FQNEAQ (reference sequence). V lost 2 bases and J lost 5; bases outside the gene matches: 11. The length of the CDR3 is 17 residues. CDR3 loop: CASSLTAGTGQDQPQHF. The CDR3, as DNA: TGTGCCAGCAGCTTAACTGCGGGGACAGGCCAAGATCAGCCCCAGCATTTT.

The gene calls are TRBV5-6 and TRBJ2-3, with D possibly TRBD2 on 5 matching bases. This CDR3 has 17 residues. V was cut by 2 bases and J by 3 bases, with 19 bases left in between. From germline, CDR1 is SGHDT and CDR2 YYEEEE. CDR3 sequence (DNA): TGTGCCAGCAGCTTCGCCCTAGATGCGGGTACGACAGATACGCAGTATTTT. Its translation is CASSFALDAGTTDTQYF.

This clonotype was seen repeatedly, ten times or more. The rearrangement links TRBV7-8 to TRBJ2-5; tentative D call: TRBD2 (5 bases). Trimming pared 7 bases from V and 5 bases from J, leaving 17 bases between. CDR1 and CDR2 (germline): SGHVS, FQNEAQ. This CDR3 contains 14 residues. The DNA of the CDR3 is TGTGCCAGCACTGAACTAGTGGGTTCGGAGACCCAGTACTTC. Translated: CASTELVGSETQYF.

The chain's CDR3 is CSAGLIAGDSSYEQYF. The CDR3 coding sequence is TGCAGTGCAGGACTAATAGCGGGCGATAGCTCCTACGAGCAGTACTTC. The V gene is TRBV20-1, the J gene TRBJ2-7; TRBD2 aligns across 7 bases. The length of the CDR3 is 16 residues. Germline lookup yields CDR1 DFQATT and CDR2 SNEGSKA (reference sequence). J gave up 0 bases and V 6 bases, and 14 bases lay outside the gene matches.

This clonotype was found a few times. The chain joins TRBV6-1 to TRBJ1-1, with D possibly matching TRBD1 (6 bases). The V end lost 5 bases, the J end lost 7 bases, and 17 bases lay between the germline ends. The CDR3 is made up of 14 amino acids. Germline CDR1 and CDR2: MNHNS and SASEGT. The CDR3 DNA is TGTGCCAGCAGTTCGTCAGGGGTTGTTGGTGAAGCTTTCTTT. Amino acids: CASSSSGVVGEAFF.

This clonotype turned up a few times. This chain's CDR3 is CASSLWTGGNEQFF. The CDR3 DNA reads as TGTGCCAGCAGCTTATGGACAGGGGGCAATGAGCAGTTCTTC. V is TRBV7-2 and J is TRBJ2-1, with TRBD1 matching over 10 bases. CDR1 and CDR2 (germline): SGHTA, FQGNSA. The CDR3 covers 14 residues. Trimming removed 2 bases from V and 6 bases from J; junction bases left unmatched: 1. The entire variable domain, with the rest obtained from reference TRBV7-2 and TRBJ2-1, is as follows: GAGVSQSPSNKVTEKGKDVELRCDPISGHTALYWYRQSLGQGLEFLIYFQGNSAPDKSGLPSDRFSAERTGGSVSTLTIQRTQQEDSAVYLCASSLWTGGNEQFFGPGTRLTVL.

The sample holds many counts of this clonotype. The V call is TRBV7-2, the J call TRBJ1-2; a weak D match, TRBD1 (6 bases). V was pared by 2 bases and J by 8 bases, with 24 bases between. This CDR3 has 17 amino acids. Germline CDR1 SGHTA, CDR2 FQGNSA. The chain's CDR3 is CASSLSAQATGPGGYTF. In DNA form, the CDR3 reads TGTGCCAGCAGCTTAAGTGCGCAGGCCACAGGGCCGGGGGGCTACACCTTC.